This TCR beta chain was found in a study of regulatory T cells in long-lasting Graves disease (dated by TCRdb to about 2021). As for the study more broadly: Antithyroid drugs had been taken for less than 3 months by newly diagnosed Graves' disease patients. TCR sequencing covered some 13 persistent and around 20 newly diagnosed Graves' disease patients, some 33 samples in total. This study used TCR sequencing and RNA sequencing of peripheral blood to compare persistent Graves' disease patients against newly diagnosed Graves' disease patients. The study took place in China and was registered as a clinical trial. Overall study results and their limits: Sequencing and analysis were limited to the TCR beta chain. The study examined only peripheral blood because the primary lesion, thyroid tissue, could not be accessed. More public clonotypes were shared among persistent patients (under 3,000) than among newly diagnosed patients (roughly 1,000). Compared with newly diagnosed patients, persistent Graves' disease patients had lower TCR Shannon entropy and fewer highly expanded clones, which suggests clonal expansion. Preferential use of TRBV28, TRBJ1-2 and TRBJ2-5 was observed in persistent disease, whereas TRBV20-1 and TRBJ2-1 were favored in newly diagnosed disease. As a limitation, the authors acknowledged that the small sample size may reduce accuracy.

As concerns this clonotype: Its target antigen remains unknown. No much larger clone exists at a distance of one base, and base qualities are not known.

Explained via the paper, the time point label denotes: newly diagnosed GD, antithyroid drugs for less than 3 months. RNA was extracted from PBMCs in TRIzol for both TCR sequencing and RNA sequencing. The diagnosis of Graves' disease followed American Thyroid Association guidelines. Patients for the study were recruited at an endocrinology department in Xi'an, China. Each patient gave approximately 9 milliliters of peripheral blood, collected in an EDTA anticoagulant tube. PBMCs were isolated by Ficoll Paque Plus density gradient separation without further T cell sorting. An Agilent 2100 Bioanalyzer and agarose gel were used to assess RNA quality, and a NanoDrop 2000 was used to measure RNA concentration. Receptor amplification or capture employed multiplex PCR. Sequencing relied on an Illumina HiSeq 4000. iRepertoire HTBI primers and Arm-PCR amplification of CDR3 regions were used to construct TCR beta libraries. Gel purification was performed on PCR products prior to sequencing. As for how the authors treated the data: Across samples, approximately 68 TRBV and 12 to 15 TRBJ segments were identified and used for gene usage analysis of CDR3 amino acid clonotypes. COPE and FqMerger were used to merge the filtered high-quality paired reads into contigs. BLAST was used to align contigs to the IMGT TRBV, TRBD and TRBJ reference genes, and CDR3 was defined following IMGT. Any clonotype with a frequency above 0.1% was counted as a highly expanded clone. Shannon entropy was used to measure repertoire diversity, and the Gini coefficient was used to measure V-J evenness. A clonotype was considered public if more than one individual shared it. TCRdb passed the public sequencing reads through fastp at Q25 and MiXCR, retaining productive beta sequences. Each entry merges the rows of one CDR3 protein and shows their most common DNA and genes. TCRdb assigned the V and J calls; the authors' analysis was not used. The table for this sample lists hundreds of thousands of distinct CDR3 sequences; less than 20% of them were counted only once. 15% to 20% of the sample is taken by the ten largest.

The junction shows trimming of 7 bases on V and 6 bases on J, plus 13 bases between the germline ends. The CDR3 runs 13 amino acids, cysteine and phenylalanine included. The kept DNA is CDR3 alone, 39 bases in frame from the first base. The germline V gene encodes CDR1 MNHNS and CDR2 SASEGT. This sample also appeared in a second study, on T cells in Graves' hyperthyroidism and ophthalmopathy. According to the second study: Stable Graves' hyperthyroidism was defined as the absence of progression to ophthalmopathy over 18 months of follow-up. Hyperthyroidism patients were newly diagnosed, with disease duration under 2 months, and aged 18 to 65 years. The study excluded patients with uncontrolled infections, other autoimmune diseases, pregnancy or lactation. Clinical symptoms, serum thyroxine and TRAb, thyroid ultrasound, and orbital computed tomography formed the basis for the diagnoses. A first-round RT-PCR of the TCR CDR3 used the HTBI primer set with the Qiagen OneStep RT-PCR kit. Most expanded thyroid clonotypes (frequency above 0.001) were also detected in blood, a finding suggesting that blood repertoires may reflect thyroid immune responses. A model built on a 13 V-J signature distinguished ophthalmopathy from stable hyperthyroidism, reaching roughly 88% sensitivity and approximately 81% specificity in cross-validation and 80%/75% in testing. In validation, the model predicted progression to ophthalmopathy a median of around six months before onset, with approximately 71% sensitivity and 72.22% specificity. TCR V-J signatures able to tell the groups apart were searched for in a discovery cohort of 95 or so patients, of whom 40 to 45 had Graves' ophthalmopathy and 55 to 60 had stable Graves' hyperthyroidism. Prospective prediction of ophthalmopathy was tested in an independent validation cohort consisting of 18 hyperthyroidism patients and 15 to 17 patients who later progressed to ophthalmopathy. The 100 discovery patients were divided at random into training and test sets in a 7:3 ratio. The study also compared thyroid tissue and blood T-cell repertoires from more than five Graves' hyperthyroidism patients. Once sampling was done, hyperthyroidism patients were given methimazole at a starting dose of 30 mg daily, whereas ophthalmopathy patients were given high-dose intravenous methylprednisolone. Libraries were constructed in a second round of multiplex PCR, after which size selection and purification were performed. Libraries were sequenced paired-end with 100 bp reads on an Illumina HiSeq2000. SOAPnuke was used to process the raw data, with reads discarded if the reads contained adapters or uncalled bases, had a mean Phred below 15, or lacked an exact constant-primer or identifier match. COPE v1.2.5 was used to merge high-quality paired reads, and clonotypes were defined as unique nucleotide sequences. Clonotypes were aligned to IMGT TRBV, TRBD and TRBJ reference segments using MiTCR v1.1. The analysis included only V-J combinations with a frequency above 0.0001, which together covered 99% to 99.2% of the repertoires. A TCS score was defined as the ratio of F50 (clonal expansion) to E x V (chaos), with BLOSUM62-based TCRdist applied between CDR3 peptides within each V-J. Welch's t-statistics and random forest reduced several hundred V-J features to about 13, which were used in a naive Bayes classifier (R e1071). Sample size was not statistically predetermined, and blinding of investigators to group allocation was not performed. The paper describes TCR Vbeta CDR3 sequencing of 135 peripheral blood samples, made up of under 50 ophthalmopathy patients, roughly 80 hyperthyroidism patients and roughly 17 progressor patients.

The rearranged chain carries TRBV6-1 and TRBJ1-5, with TRBD1 perhaps the D gene, on 5 matching bases. The input for sequencing was peripheral blood mononuclear cells (PBMCs), taken at new diagnosis, from a patient treated with antithyroid drugs. This clonotype originated in a woman aged 25 to 39 with Graves disease. Donor details come from another sample of the same person, matched by shared clones. Here the CDR3 is given as CASTIGVGQPQHF. The DNA reads TGTGCCAGCACTATAGGGGTTGGTCAGCCCCAGCATTTT.